This TCR beta chain was identified in a study of T cell responses to AZD1222 COVID-19 vaccine. Looking at the study overall: Second-dose timings of about 4 or about 12 weeks were pooled.

Findings and caveats of the study: Among the donors, most were white British and more were female, and clonal diversity was possibly underestimated. There were repertoire samples only from the period after the peak T cell response. Seropositive status at baseline applied to only a handful of AZD1222 recipients.

This CDR3 spans 15 amino acids. Trimming removed 0 bases from V and 1 base from J, with 8 bases in between. The germline V gene encodes CDR1 SGHDN and CDR2 FVKESK. This clone has a single count. Its target is not known. The assay was immunoSEQ multiplex PCR, and TCRdb's table has in-frame clones only and misses some. The sample has 85,000 to 100,000 clones, 78% seen once. Specimen: peripheral blood, collected on day 0 of AZD1222 vaccination. The source of this sequence is an adult in good health. The chain carries TRBV14 and TRBJ2-3; D gene unclear. The CDR3 bases are TGTGCCAGCAGCCAAGAGCCGGCCCGCACAGATACGCAGTATTTT. Encoded protein: CASSQEPARTDTQYF.